A single sample gave rise to the 25 T cell receptor beta chains below, sequenced in a study of tumor and adjacent non-tumor tissue in lung cancer. A modified ARM-PCR protocol with three rounds of nested PCR amplified TCRbeta. TCRdb fed the multiplex PCR reads into MiXCR, producing one record per CDR3 protein. The top ten hold 50% to 65% of the sample, which has 70,000 to 90,000 distinct CDR3 sequences, around 80% seen once. RNA was extracted from bulk tissue without any cell sorting. This non-tumor lung sample came from over 3 cm beyond the tumor edge. Sequenced: distant non-tumor lung tissue. The receptor set was obtained from a man aged 55-75 years with non-small cell lung cancer.

This clonotype showed up many times. The chain recombines TRBV20-1 with TRBJ2-3; 10 bases map to TRBD2. J gave up 3 bases and V 1 base, and 7 bases lay outside the gene matches. Looked up from germline, CDR1 is DFQATT and CDR2 is SNEGSKA (reference sequence). CDR3 size: 16 residues. CDR3 residues: CSARGLAGVLTDTQYF. In nucleotides, the CDR3 is TGCAGTGCTAGAGGCCTAGCGGGAGTCTTGACAGATACGCAGTATTTT.

The chain recombines TRBV10-1 with TRBJ2-5; D is undetermined. Per germline, CDR1 WNHNN and CDR2 SYGVQD (reference sequence). The CDR3 has 13 amino acids. V gave up 10 bases and J gave up 4 bases, with 16 bases separating them. This chain's CDR3 is CANSPRLGETQYF. CDR3 DNA: TGCGCCAACAGCCCTCGCCTAGGAGAGACCCAGTACTTC.

The rearrangement links TRBV20-1 to TRBJ2-1; TRBD2 matches 7 bases. Germline V gene sequence: CDR1 DFQATT, CDR2 SNEGSKA (reference sequence). The CDR3 is 15 residues long. V lost 6 bases to trimming and J lost 5 bases; unmatched junction nucleotides: 13. In DNA form, the CDR3 reads TGCAGTGCCCAGGGACTGGCGGGAGTGAACAATGAGCAGTTCTTC. Residues: CSAQGLAGVNNEQFF.

The chain employs TRBV29-1 and TRBJ2-5; the D gene is possibly TRBD1 (5 bases). With 6 bases removed from V and 5 bases from J, the gap between germline ends came to 16 bases. The CDR3 runs 13 residues. Germline CDR1 is SQVTM and CDR2 is ANQGSEA. Here the CDR3 DNA reads TGCAGCGTCGCAACCCAGGGTGCTGAGACCCAGTACTTC. Translated: CSVATQGAETQYF.

This sequence joins TRBV20-1 and TRBJ1-6, with D possibly TRBD1 on 5 matching bases. Germline-derived CDR1 and CDR2 are DFQATT and SNEGSKA (reference sequence). CDR3 length equals 14 residues. V lost 8 bases, J lost 10 bases, and 21 bases lay in between. CDR3 in DNA: TGCAGTACTATCCAGGGCAGGGACGGGTCACCCCTCCACTTT. It yields the protein CSTIQGRDGSPLHF.

This clonotype was found many times. The chain links TRBV6-4 to TRBJ2-3; no clear D. This CDR3 has 15 amino acids. Per germline, CDR1 MRHNA and CDR2 SNTAGT. V was cut by 2 bases and J by 3 bases, with 12 bases left in between. As DNA, the CDR3 is TGTGCCAGCAGTGACCCAGGTTTAGGAACAGATACGCAGTATTTT. Encoded protein: CASSDPGLGTDTQYF.

This clonotype was detected only a few times. CDR3 nucleotide sequence: TGTGCCAGCAGCTTAGGTCCCAGACTAGTAGAGACCCAGTACTTC. Amino acid sequence: CASSLGPRLVETQYF. V and J are TRBV7-9 and TRBJ2-5; tentatively, D is TRBD2 (6 bases). Trimming took off 1 base at V and 4 bases at J, with 13 bases between the two ends. Germline loops: CDR1 SEHNR, CDR2 FQNEAQ (reference sequence). The CDR3 runs 15 residues. The entire variable domain, with the rest obtained from reference TRBV7-9 and TRBJ2-5, is as follows: DTGVSQNPRHKITKRGQNVTFRCDPISEHNRLYWYRQTLGQGPEFLTYFQNEAQLEKSRLLSDRFSAERPKGSFSTLEIQRTEQGDSAMYLCASSLGPRLVETQYFGPGTRLLVL.

As for this clonotype: The missing conserved phenylalanine or tryptophan at the end of this CDR3 makes a read error likely. The DNA is left out, because the CDR3 cannot be placed on it with certainty; the CDR3 is given as TCRdb lists it. The V gene is TRBV11-3, the J gene TRBJ2-7; the table's D call TRBD1 went unverified against the DNA. The CDR3 extends over 15 residues, inclusive of both ends. Germline V CDR1 and CDR2: SGHNT, YENEEA. The CDR3: CASSYRTGPSYEQHY.

A remark on this clonotype: One end of the junction varies from germline; a read error may be responsible. CDR3 DNA: TGCGACAGCAGCCAAGAAGGACTAGCGGGGGGTCGCGACATTCGGTACTTC. This sequence encodes CDSSQEGLAGGRDIRYF. The V call is TRBV4-1, the J call TRBJ2-4; 14 nucleotides align to TRBD2. The V gene's germline CDR1 is MGHRA and CDR2 YSYEKL. The CDR3 runs to 17 residues.

Only a few counts were recorded for this clonotype. This sequence may be a read error, since a much larger clone differs from it by one base. This chain links TRBV5-6 with TRBJ2-3; 7 bases match TRBD2. The CDR3 covers 14 residues. Germline V gene sequence: CDR1 SGHDT, CDR2 YYEEEE. CDR3 region: CTSSLVRGADTQYF. CDR3 nucleotides: TGTACCAGCAGCTTGGTACGGGGGGCAGATACGCAGTATTTT.

Turning to this clonotype: One junction end disagrees with the germline gene, perhaps due to a read error. The rearrangement joins TRBV20-1 to TRBJ2-7, with D perhaps being TRBD1 or TRBD2 (5 bases each). Germline CDR1 is DFQATT and CDR2 is SNEGSKA (reference sequence). The CDR3 sequence is 14 residues long. As DNA, the CDR3 is TGCAGTGCTAGACAGACAGTGGGACCCTACGAGCACTACTTC. Translated, it gives CSARQTVGPYEHYF.

On this clonotype: The junction departs from germline at one end; a sequencing error may be responsible. The V and J genes are TRBV4-3 and TRBJ2-1, with a possible D match to TRBD2 (7 bases). The length of the CDR3 is 14 residues. Germline V gene lookup returns CDR1 LGHNA and CDR2 YSLEER. The CDR3 nucleotides are TGCGCCAGTAGCCAAGGGGGACTATATGATGAGCAGTTCTTC. This codes for CASSQGGLYDEQFF.

The rearrangement links TRBV6-5 to TRBJ2-1; either TRBD1 or TRBD2 may fit D (5 bases each). V lost 10 bases and J 2 bases, leaving 24 bases between the germline ends. Germline V lookup: CDR1 MNHEY, CDR2 SVGAGI. CDR3 length: 17 amino acids. The CDR3 is CANSYTGTGGTYNEQFF. The CDR3 region has the DNA TGTGCCAATAGTTACACCGGAACAGGAGGCACCTACAATGAGCAGTTCTTC.

The rearrangement uses TRBV11-2 and TRBJ2-5; no reliable D call. Germline CDR1 reads SGHAT; CDR2 reads FQNNGV. Between the trimmed V and J ends, which lost 9 bases and 3 bases, there was a span of 14 bases. The CDR3 loop spans 13 amino acids. The CDR3 protein is CASTSTVKETQYF. The CDR3 coding sequence is TGTGCCAGTACCTCTACAGTGAAAGAGACCCAGTACTTC.

As to this clonotype: A junction boundary mismatches the germline segment, possibly from a read error. This chain uses TRBV11-2 with TRBJ2-5, with D tentatively TRBD1 (6 bases). Germline CDR1 is SGHAT and CDR2 is FQNNGV. The CDR3 has 13 residues. CDR3 nucleotides: TGTGCCAGCAGCCCTAAAGGGGGAGAGACCCGGTACTTC. Its protein product is CASSPKGGETRYF.

Remarks on this clonotype: One end of the junction varies from germline; a read error may be responsible. This chain links TRBV6-6 with TRBJ1-3; D gene unclear. From germline, CDR1 is MNHNY and CDR2 SVGAGI (reference sequence). This CDR3 contains 14 residues. For the CDR3, the DNA is TGTGCTAGCAGTTACCCAGGCTCTGGAAACACCATATATTTT. Amino acid sequence: CASSYPGSGNTIYF.

On this clonotype itself: One end of the junction varies from germline; a read error may be responsible. V usage is TRBV5-4 and J usage is TRBJ2-3, with D possibly matching TRBD2 (5 bases). The V gene's germline CDR1 is SGHNT and CDR2 YYREEE (reference sequence). The CDR3 has 16 residues. This chain's CDR3 is CVSSLRASGSSDTQYF. CDR3 DNA sequence: TGTGTCAGCAGCTTGCGGGCAAGCGGTAGTAGTGATACGCAGTATTTT. Filled out from reference TRBV5-4 and TRBJ2-3, the complete variable domain reads ETGVTQSPTHLIKTRGQQVTLRCSSQSGHNTVSWYQQALGQGPQFIFQYYREEENGRGNFPPRFSGLQFPNYSSELNVNALELDDSALYLCVSSLRASGSSDTQYFGPGTRLTVL.

The V call is TRBV10-3, the J call TRBJ2-1; TRBD2 aligns across 9 bases. The germline CDR1 and CDR2 sequences are ENHRY and SYGVKD. The length of the CDR3 is 20 residues. This chain's CDR3 is CATTPRDTVASGEIYNEQFF. In DNA form, the CDR3 reads TGTGCTACGACCCCCCGAGACACGGTTGCTAGCGGGGAAATCTACAATGAGCAGTTCTTC.

A remark on this clonotype: One end of the junction does not line up with germline, which may come from a read error. The CDR3 DNA follows: TGTGCCATCAGTAGCATTAGTTCACGGGAAGCTTTCTTT. It encodes CAISSISSREAFF. The gene calls are TRBV6-5 and TRBJ1-1; D not certain. The CDR3 is made up of 13 amino acids. CDR1 and CDR2 (germline): MNHEY, SVGAGI.

Notes on this clonotype: The junction departs from the called germline gene at one end, perhaps through a read error. This chain connects TRBV4-3 to TRBJ2-3; no definite D call. Germline V CDR1 and CDR2: LGHNA, YSLEER. This CDR3 spans 16 amino acids. The CDR3 region is CASIQDRVGTIDTQYF. CDR3 in DNA: TGCGCCAGCATCCAAGATAGAGTGGGCACCATAGATACGCAGTATTTT.

This clonotype was found once. Lacking the conserved final phenylalanine or tryptophan, this CDR3 likely reflects a read error. Because the CDR3's place on the DNA is in doubt, the DNA is left out and the CDR3 is given as listed by TCRdb. The rearrangement links TRBV11-2 to TRBJ2-5; the D segment call TRBD1 is taken from the table without a DNA check. The CDR3 extends over 13 residues, inclusive of both ends. Germline assignment: CDR1 SGHAT and CDR2 FQNNGV. CDR3 region: CVNSSTGEETQCS.

The chain combines TRBV11-3 with TRBJ2-2, with D possibly matching TRBD2 (6 bases). Trimming removed 5 bases from V and 5 bases from J, with 24 bases in between. CDR3 length: 18 amino acids. In germline, CDR1 is SGHNT, CDR2 YENEEA. This CDR3 reads CASSEAGFRIRGTGELFF. In DNA form, the CDR3 reads TGTGCCAGCAGCGAAGCGGGTTTCCGAATCCGAGGGACCGGGGAGCTGTTTTTT.

The chain uses TRBV4-1 and TRBJ1-1; 7 bases match TRBD1. CDR1 is MGHRA and CDR2 is YSYEKL in the germline V gene. Unmatched junction bases numbered 20, after V lost 9 bases and J lost 1 base. CDR3 length equals 18 residues. For the CDR3, the DNA is TGCGCCAGTAACCACCCCAGGGGGGAGGGAGAAAAGAACACTGAAGCTTTCTTT. Encoded protein: CASNHPRGEGEKNTEAFF.

Concerning this clonotype itself: At one end, the junction sequence differs from germline, possibly due to a read error. This chain connects TRBV11-3 to TRBJ2-3; D is possibly TRBD2 (6 bases). The CDR3 loop spans 16 amino acids. Germline V gene sequence: CDR1 SGHNT, CDR2 YENEEA. CDR3 sequence reads: CASSLLAGGRTGTQYF. CDR3 nucleotide sequence: TGTGCCAGCAGCCTGTTAGCTGGGGGGAGAACAGGTACGCAGTATTTT.

Regarding this clonotype: This sequence may be a read error, since a much larger clone differs from it by one base. J is TRBJ1-1 and V is TRBV28, with a possible D match to TRBD1 (6 bases). This CDR3 is built from 14 residues. Trimming cost V 6 bases and J 7 bases, with 18 bases left between them. Germline CDR1 MDHEN, CDR2 SYDVKM. The CDR3 spells CASSSPGAGIEAFF. The DNA of the CDR3 is TGTGCCAGCAGCTCTCCGGGGGCGGGCATTGAAGCTTTCTTT.